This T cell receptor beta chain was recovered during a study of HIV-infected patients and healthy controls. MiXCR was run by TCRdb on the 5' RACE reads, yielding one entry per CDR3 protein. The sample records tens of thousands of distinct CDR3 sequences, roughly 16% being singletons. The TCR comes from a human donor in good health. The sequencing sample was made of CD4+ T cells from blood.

The CDR3 DNA sequence: TGTGCCAGCAGCCCGATGAGGCAAACGAACACCGGGGAGCTGTTTTTT. Protein product: CASSPMRQTNTGELFF. This chain joins TRBV3-1 and TRBJ2-2; no clear D gene. The CDR3 is 16 amino acids. V lost 4 bases to trimming and J lost 0 bases, with 12 bases between them. The germline V gene encodes CDR1 LGHDT and CDR2 YNNKEL (reference sequence).